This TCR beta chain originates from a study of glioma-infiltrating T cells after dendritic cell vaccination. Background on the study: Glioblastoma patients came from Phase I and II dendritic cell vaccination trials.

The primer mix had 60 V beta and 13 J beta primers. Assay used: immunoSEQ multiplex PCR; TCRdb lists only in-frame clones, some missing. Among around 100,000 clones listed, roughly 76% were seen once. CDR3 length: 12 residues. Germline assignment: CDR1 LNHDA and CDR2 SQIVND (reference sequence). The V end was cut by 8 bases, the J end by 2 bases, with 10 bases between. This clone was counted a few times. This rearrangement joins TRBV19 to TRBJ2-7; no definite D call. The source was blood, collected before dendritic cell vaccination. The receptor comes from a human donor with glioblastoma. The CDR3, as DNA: TGTGCCAGTTCACAGTTCGCCTACGAGCAGTACTTC. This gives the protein CASSQFAYEQYF.